This T cell receptor beta chain was identified in a study of blood T cell repertoires in COVID-19. The wider study: Samples of COVID-19 (acute and convalescent) were obtained from the United States, Italy and Spain. The analysed material was cDNA or gDNA that came from T cells, B-cell-depleted T cells, or PBMCs.

Authors' data handling: Estimation of nucleated cell counts relied on the amplification of reference gene primers. TCRdb keeps only in-frame clones here, not all; method: immunoSEQ multiplex PCR. V, J and clone size are those of that table, while D and trimming were read from the DNA. The sample includes 100,000 to 150,000 clones, 65% to 90% seen only once; the top ten take 25% to 30%. The V end was cut by 3 bases, the J end by 1 base, with 10 bases between. This CDR3 is 14 amino acids long. Germline assignment: CDR1 SGDLS and CDR2 YYNGEE. The J gene is TRBJ1-1, the V gene TRBV9; D remains ambiguous. This TCR was sampled from a woman aged 80 or over with acute or convalescent COVID-19. Sequencing was performed on peripheral blood. The CDR3 protein is CASSASTANTEAFF. DNA of the CDR3: TGTGCCAGCAGCGCCTCGACTGCGAACACTGAAGCTTTCTTT.